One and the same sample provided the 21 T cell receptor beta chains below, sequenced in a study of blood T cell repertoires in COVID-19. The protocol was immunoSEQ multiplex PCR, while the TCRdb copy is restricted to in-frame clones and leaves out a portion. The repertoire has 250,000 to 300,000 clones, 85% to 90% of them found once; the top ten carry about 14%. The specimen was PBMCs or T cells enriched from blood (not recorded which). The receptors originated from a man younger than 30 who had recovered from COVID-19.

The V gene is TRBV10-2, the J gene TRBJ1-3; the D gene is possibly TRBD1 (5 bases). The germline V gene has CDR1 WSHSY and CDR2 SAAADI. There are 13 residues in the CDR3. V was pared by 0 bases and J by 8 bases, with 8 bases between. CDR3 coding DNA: TGCGCCAGCAGTGAGTCGGGGGGTTACACCATATATTTT. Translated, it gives CASSESGGYTIYF.

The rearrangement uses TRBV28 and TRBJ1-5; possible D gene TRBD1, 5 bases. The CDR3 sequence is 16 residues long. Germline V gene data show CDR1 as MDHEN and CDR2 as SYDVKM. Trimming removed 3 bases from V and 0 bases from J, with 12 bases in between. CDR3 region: CASSFIPGHSNQPQHF. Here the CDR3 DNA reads TGTGCCAGCAGTTTTATTCCAGGACATAGCAATCAGCCCCAGCATTTT. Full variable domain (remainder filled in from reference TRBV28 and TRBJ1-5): DVKVTQSSRYLVKRTGEKVFLECVQDMDHENMFWYRQDPGLGLRLIYFSYDVKMKEKGDIPEGYSVSREKKERFSLILESASTNQTSMYLCASSFIPGHSNQPQHFGDGTRLSIL.

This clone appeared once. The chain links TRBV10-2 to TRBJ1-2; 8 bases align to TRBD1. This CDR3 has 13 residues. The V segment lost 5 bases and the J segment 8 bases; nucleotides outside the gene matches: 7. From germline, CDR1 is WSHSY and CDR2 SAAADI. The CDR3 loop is CASSPGQGSGYTF. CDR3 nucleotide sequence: TGCGCCAGCAGTCCCGGACAGGGAAGCGGCTACACCTTC.

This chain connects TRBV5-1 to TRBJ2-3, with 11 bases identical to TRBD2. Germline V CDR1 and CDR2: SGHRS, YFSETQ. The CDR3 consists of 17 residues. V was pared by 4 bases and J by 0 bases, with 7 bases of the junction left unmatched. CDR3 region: CASSPTTSGTSTDTQYF. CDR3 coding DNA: TGCGCCAGCAGCCCAACGACTAGCGGGACTAGCACAGATACGCAGTATTTT.

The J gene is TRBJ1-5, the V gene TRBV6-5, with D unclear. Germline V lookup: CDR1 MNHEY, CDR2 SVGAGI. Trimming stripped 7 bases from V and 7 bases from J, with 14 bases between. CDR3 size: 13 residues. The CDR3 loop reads CASKVDGEQPQHF. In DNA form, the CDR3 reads TGTGCCAGCAAAGTTGACGGGGAACAGCCCCAGCATTTT.

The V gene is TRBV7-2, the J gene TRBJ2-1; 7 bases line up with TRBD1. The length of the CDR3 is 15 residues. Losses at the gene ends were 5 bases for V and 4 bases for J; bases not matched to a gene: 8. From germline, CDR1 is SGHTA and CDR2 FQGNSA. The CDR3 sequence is CASSVDRVPYNEQFF. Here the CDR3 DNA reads TGTGCCAGCAGCGTCGACAGGGTTCCTTACAATGAGCAGTTCTTC.

The CDR3 sequence: CASSLGGGSYEQYF. The CDR3 DNA sequence: TGTGCCAGCAGCCTTGGAGGGGGCTCGTACGAGCAGTACTTC. V and J are TRBV3-1 (or the pseudogene TRBV3-2) and TRBJ2-7, with D tentatively TRBD1 (7 bases). This CDR3 contains 14 residues. In germline, CDR1 is LGHDT, CDR2 YNNKEL (reference sequence). V lost 4 bases and J lost 4, with 14 bases in between.

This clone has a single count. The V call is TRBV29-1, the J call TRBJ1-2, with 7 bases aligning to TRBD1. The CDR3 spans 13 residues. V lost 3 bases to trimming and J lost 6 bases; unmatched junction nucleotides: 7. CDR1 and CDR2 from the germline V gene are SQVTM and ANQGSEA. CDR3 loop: CSVETGTLDGYTF. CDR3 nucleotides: TGCAGCGTTGAGACAGGGACGTTGGATGGCTACACCTTC. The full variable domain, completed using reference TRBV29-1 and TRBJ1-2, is SAVISQKPSRDICQRGTSLTIQCQVDSQVTMMFWYRQQPGQSLTLIATANQGSEATYESGFVIDKFPISRPNLTFSTLTVSNMSPEDSSIYLCSVETGTLDGYTFGSGTRLTVV.

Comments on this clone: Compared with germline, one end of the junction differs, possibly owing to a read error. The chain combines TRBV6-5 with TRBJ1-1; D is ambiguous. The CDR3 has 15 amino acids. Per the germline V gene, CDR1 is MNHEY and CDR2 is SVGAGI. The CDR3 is CAGSYSRRENTEAFF. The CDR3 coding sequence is TGTGCCGGCAGTTACTCGAGGCGCGAAAACACTGAAGCTTTCTTT.

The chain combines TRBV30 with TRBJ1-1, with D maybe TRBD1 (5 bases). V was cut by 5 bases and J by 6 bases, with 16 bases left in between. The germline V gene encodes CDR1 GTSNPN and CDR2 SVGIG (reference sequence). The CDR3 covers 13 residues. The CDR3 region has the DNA TGTGCCTGGGTGAAGGGCGGGACGGCTGAAGCTTTCTTT. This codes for CAWVKGGTAEAFF.

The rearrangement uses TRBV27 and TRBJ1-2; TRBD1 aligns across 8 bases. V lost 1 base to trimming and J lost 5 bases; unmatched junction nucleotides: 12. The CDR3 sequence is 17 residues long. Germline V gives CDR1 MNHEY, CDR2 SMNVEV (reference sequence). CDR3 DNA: TGTGCCAGCAGTTTATTGGGACCAGGAACAGGGGGATATGGCTACACCTTC. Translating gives CASSLLGPGTGGYGYTF.

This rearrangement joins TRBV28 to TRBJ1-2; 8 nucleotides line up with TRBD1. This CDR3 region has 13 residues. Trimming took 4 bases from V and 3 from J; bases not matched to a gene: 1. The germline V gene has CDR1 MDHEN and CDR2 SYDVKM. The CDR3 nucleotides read TGTGCCAGCAGTTCGACAGGGGACTATGGCTACACCTTC. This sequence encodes CASSSTGDYGYTF.

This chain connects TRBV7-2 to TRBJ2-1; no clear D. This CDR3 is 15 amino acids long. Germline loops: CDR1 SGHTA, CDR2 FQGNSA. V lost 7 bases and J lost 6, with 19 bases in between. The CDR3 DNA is TGTGCCAGCACTCGGAATTCAGAGGTCCCCAATGAGCAGTTCTTC. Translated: CASTRNSEVPNEQFF.

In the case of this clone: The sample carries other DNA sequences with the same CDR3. CDR3 coding DNA: TGTGCCAGCAGCACAGGGGGTGGCTATGGCTACACCTTC. Its protein product is CASSTGGGYGYTF. This chain links TRBV12-3 or TRBV12-4 with TRBJ1-2; 8 bases fit TRBD1. The CDR3 loop spans 13 amino acids. Trimming took 6 bases from V and 4 from J; bases not matched to a gene: 4.

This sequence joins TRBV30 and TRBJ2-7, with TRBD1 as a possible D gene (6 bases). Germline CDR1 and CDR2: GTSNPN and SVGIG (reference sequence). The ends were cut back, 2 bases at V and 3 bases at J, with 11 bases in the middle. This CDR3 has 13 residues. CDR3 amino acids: CAWSRDKIYEQYF. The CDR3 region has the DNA TGTGCCTGGAGTCGGGACAAGATCTACGAGCAGTACTTC.

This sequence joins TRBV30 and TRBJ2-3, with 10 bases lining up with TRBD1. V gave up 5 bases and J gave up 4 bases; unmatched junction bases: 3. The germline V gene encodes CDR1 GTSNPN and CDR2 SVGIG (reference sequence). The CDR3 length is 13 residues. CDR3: CAWDRGLADTQYF. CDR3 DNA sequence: TGTGCCTGGGACAGGGGGCTCGCAGATACGCAGTATTTT.

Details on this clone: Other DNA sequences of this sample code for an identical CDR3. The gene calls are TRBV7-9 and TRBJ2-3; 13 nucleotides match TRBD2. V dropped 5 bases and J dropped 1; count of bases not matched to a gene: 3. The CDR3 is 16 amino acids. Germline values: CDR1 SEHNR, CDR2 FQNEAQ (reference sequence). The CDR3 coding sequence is TGTGCCAGCAGCCCCGGACTAGCGGGGGGCACAGATACGCAGTATTTT. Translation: CASSPGLAGGTDTQYF.

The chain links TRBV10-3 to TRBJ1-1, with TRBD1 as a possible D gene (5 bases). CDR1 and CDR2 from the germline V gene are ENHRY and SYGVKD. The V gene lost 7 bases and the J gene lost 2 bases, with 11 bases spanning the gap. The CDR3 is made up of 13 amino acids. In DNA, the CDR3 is TGTGCCATCAAGGGGCCTGATAACACTGAAGCTTTCTTT. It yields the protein CAIKGPDNTEAFF.

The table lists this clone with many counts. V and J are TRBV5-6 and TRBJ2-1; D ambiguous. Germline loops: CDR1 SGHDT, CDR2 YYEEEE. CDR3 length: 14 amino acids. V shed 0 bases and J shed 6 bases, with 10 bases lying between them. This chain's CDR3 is CASSLAYVSNEQFF. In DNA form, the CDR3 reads TGTGCCAGCAGCTTGGCTTACGTTAGCAATGAGCAGTTCTTC.

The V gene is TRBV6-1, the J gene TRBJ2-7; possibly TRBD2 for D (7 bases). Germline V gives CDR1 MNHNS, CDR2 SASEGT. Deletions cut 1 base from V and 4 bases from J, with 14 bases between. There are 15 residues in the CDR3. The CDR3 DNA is TGTGCCAGCAGTGAAGGGACAGCGGGGCTATACGAGCAGTACTTC. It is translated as CASSEGTAGLYEQYF.

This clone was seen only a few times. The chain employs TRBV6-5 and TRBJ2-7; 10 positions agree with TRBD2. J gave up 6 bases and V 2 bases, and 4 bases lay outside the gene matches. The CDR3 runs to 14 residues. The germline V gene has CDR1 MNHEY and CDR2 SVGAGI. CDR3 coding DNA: TGTGCCAGCAGTTACGCTAGCGGGAGTCTCGAGCAGTACTTC. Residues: CASSYASGSLEQYF.